This entry lists 23 T cell receptor beta chains sequenced from one sample in a study of T cell responses to AZD1222 COVID-19 vaccine. The data were produced by immunoSEQ multiplex PCR, yet TCRdb's version contains in-frame clones alone and is incomplete. The sample records roughly 150,000 clones, approximately 90% being singletons. Sequencing was performed on peripheral blood, taken 28 days after the second AZD1222 dose. The source of these receptors is an adult who received the AZD1222 COVID-19 vaccine.

The chain couples TRBV4-3 to TRBJ1-3; no reliable D call. The CDR3 runs to 15 residues. Trimming stripped 0 bases from V and 4 bases from J, with 10 bases between. The germline V gene encodes CDR1 LGHNA and CDR2 YSLEER. The CDR3 DNA is TGCGCCAGCAGCCAAGAACCCTCCCTCGGAAACACCATATATTTT. Its translation: CASSQEPSLGNTIYF.

This clone showed up just once. V and J are TRBV10-3 and TRBJ1-5, with D possibly being TRBD1 (5 bases). V lost 10 bases and J 7 bases, leaving 20 bases between the germline ends. Germline CDR1 and CDR2: ENHRY and SYGVKD. This CDR3 is 14 amino acids long. The DNA for the CDR3 is TGTGCCACAAACGACCGGGGCCAGGACCAGCCCCAGCATTTT. Protein: CATNDRGQDQPQHF.

The chain joins TRBV18 to TRBJ1-2; 9 bases fit TRBD1. Germline V gene data show CDR1 as KGHSH and CDR2 as LQKENI. V trimming: 4 bases; J trimming: 12 bases; junction bases outside the gene matches: 9. The CDR3 length is 13 residues. The CDR3 spells CASSHSGGQGHTF. For the CDR3, the DNA is TGTGCCAGCTCACACAGTGGGGGACAGGGTCACACCTTC.

Comments on this clone: A much larger clone differs by one base, so this may be a read error. This CDR3 reads CASSSSGANVLTF. In DNA form, the CDR3 reads TGTGCCAGCAGCTCCTCTGGGGCCAACGTCCTGACTTTC. The chain is built from TRBV7-2 and TRBJ2-6; no reliable D call. CDR3 length: 13 amino acids. V was cut by 4 bases and J by 0 bases, with 1 base left in between. Germline CDR1 is SGHTA and CDR2 is FQGNSA.

This chain links TRBV3-1 (or the pseudogene TRBV3-2) with TRBJ1-2; D unclear. This CDR3 is built from 13 residues. CDR1 LGHDT and CDR2 YNNKEL come from the germline V gene (reference sequence). Trimming pared 1 base from V and 3 bases from J, leaving 6 bases between. The CDR3 here is CASSQVQYYGYTF. DNA of the CDR3: TGTGCCAGCAGCCAAGTACAGTACTATGGCTACACCTTC.

V and J are TRBV7-9 and TRBJ1-1, with D perhaps matching TRBD1 (6 bases). CDR3 length: 16 amino acids. Per germline, CDR1 SEHNR and CDR2 FQNEAQ (reference sequence). The germline V and J ends were trimmed by 5 bases and 0 bases, with 16 bases remaining between them. The CDR3 region has the DNA TGTGCCAGCAGCCAGACAGGCGGTGGGATGAACACTGAAGCTTTCTTT. It translates to CASSQTGGGMNTEAFF.

This chain links TRBV5-1 with TRBJ1-4; D may be TRBD1 (6 bases). V was trimmed by 0 bases and J by 7 bases, leaving 7 bases between them. This CDR3 comprises 13 residues. CDR1 is SGHRS and CDR2 is YFSETQ in the germline V gene. The CDR3 reads CASSLGGREKLFF. For the CDR3, the DNA is TGCGCCAGCAGCTTGGGGGGGCGTGAAAAACTGTTTTTT.

The chain combines TRBV9 with TRBJ2-1; 7 positions match TRBD2. Trimming took 4 bases from V and 3 from J; bases not matched to a gene: 10. The CDR3 contains 16 residues. Germline V gene data show CDR1 as SGDLS and CDR2 as YYNGEE. The DNA for the CDR3 is TGTGCCAGCAGCCCCGACGGGGGGAAGAACTACAATGAGCAGTTCTTC. It is translated as CASSPDGGKNYNEQFF.

This chain joins TRBV4-2 and TRBJ1-3, with 7 bases matching TRBD1. This CDR3 contains 17 residues. Per germline, CDR1 LGHNA and CDR2 YNFKEQ. The J segment lost 4 bases and the V segment lost 0 bases, leaving 9 bases of the junction unmatched. CDR3 DNA: TGTGCCAGCAGCCAAGATAAGGCAGGGGGATCAGGAAACACCATATATTTT. Residues: CASSQDKAGGSGNTIYF.

The rearrangement uses TRBV27 and TRBJ2-7, with D perhaps TRBD2 (6 bases). Trimming shortened V by 2 bases and J by 5 bases, and 16 bases separated the two germline ends. The length of the CDR3 is 15 residues. The germline gives CDR1 MNHEY, CDR2 SMNVEV (reference sequence). CDR3 region: CASSLNPRELDEQYF. CDR3 sequence (DNA): TGTGCCAGCAGTTTAAACCCGCGGGAACTCGACGAGCAGTACTTC.

The chain is built from TRBV5-6 and TRBJ2-1; D gene unclear. The CDR3 runs 11 residues. With 4 bases removed from V and 5 bases from J, the gap between germline ends came to 4 bases. The germline gives CDR1 SGHDT, CDR2 YYEEEE. The CDR3 region has the DNA TGTGCCAGCAGCGCACACAATGAGCAGTTCTTC. Translated, it gives CASSAHNEQFF.

The rearrangement uses TRBV19 and TRBJ1-2; no clear D gene. CDR1 and CDR2 (germline): LNHDA, SQIVND (reference sequence). The V end lost 8 bases, the J end lost 2 bases, and 9 bases lay between the germline ends. The CDR3 has 12 amino acids. CDR3 amino acids: CASRWTNYGYTF. The CDR3 coding sequence is TGTGCCAGTCGCTGGACCAACTATGGCTACACCTTC.

V and J are TRBV11-2 and TRBJ2-2; 8 positions match TRBD2. Trimming removed 0 bases from V and 5 bases from J; junction bases left unmatched: 5. The CDR3 loop spans 16 amino acids. Germline lookup yields CDR1 SGHAT and CDR2 FQNNGV. The CDR3 protein is CASSLEGSGVTGELFF. DNA of the CDR3: TGTGCCAGCAGCTTAGAAGGTAGCGGGGTAACCGGGGAGCTGTTTTTT.

CDR3 protein: CASSPYSGQQETQYF. CDR3 coding DNA: TGTGCCAGCTCACCGTATTCCGGACAGCAAGAGACCCAGTACTTC. The V call is TRBV18, the J call TRBJ2-5; D is perhaps TRBD1 (6 bases). The germline gives CDR1 KGHSH, CDR2 LQKENI. Trimming took off 3 bases at V and 2 bases at J, with 13 bases between the two ends. The CDR3 loop spans 15 amino acids.

V and J are TRBV7-9 and TRBJ1-5; 8 nucleotides align to TRBD1. In germline, CDR1 is SEHNR, CDR2 FQNEAQ (reference sequence). The J segment lost 2 bases and the V segment lost 4 bases, leaving 4 bases of the junction unmatched. The CDR3 has 15 amino acids. In DNA, the CDR3 is TGTGCCAGCAGCTCAGGACAGGGTGGCAATCAGCCCCAGCATTTT. Amino acids: CASSSGQGGNQPQHF.

A remark on this clone: The sample holds other DNA sequences that translate to the same CDR3. The chain couples TRBV7-9 to TRBJ1-2; a weak D match, TRBD1 (5 bases). V was pared by 1 base and J by 2 bases, with 8 bases between. This CDR3 is built from 14 residues. Germline V gene sequence: CDR1 SEHNR, CDR2 FQNEAQ (reference sequence). DNA of the CDR3: TGTGCCAGCAGCTTAGGGTCAGGGAACTATGGCTACACCTTC. This translates into CASSLGSGNYGYTF.

CDR3 residues: CASSLATGGNTIYF. CDR3 bases: TGCGCCAGCAGCTTGGCGACGGGGGGAAACACCATATATTTT. This chain connects TRBV5-1 to TRBJ1-3; D unclear. CDR1 is SGHRS and CDR2 is YFSETQ in the germline V gene. The CDR3 covers 14 residues. V was trimmed by 0 bases and J by 4 bases, leaving 8 bases between them.

The chain uses TRBV28 and TRBJ1-5, with 7 bases aligning to TRBD1. The CDR3 runs 17 residues. J gave up 0 bases and V 4 bases, and 9 bases lay outside the gene matches. Germline CDR1 reads MDHEN; CDR2 reads SYDVKM. Here the CDR3 DNA reads TGTGCCAGCAGTTCTACCTTCGGACAGGTTAGCAATCAGCCCCAGCATTTT. This encodes CASSSTFGQVSNQPQHF.

This clone was seen only a few times. The chain links TRBV28 to TRBJ2-4; D unclear. Per the germline V gene, CDR1 is MDHEN and CDR2 is SYDVKM. The CDR3 is made up of 12 amino acids. V lost 4 bases to trimming and J lost 6 bases, with 7 bases between them. CDR3 bases: TGTGCCAGCAGTTCCCGCCCAAACATTCAGTACTTC. Encoded protein: CASSSRPNIQYF. Combining the CDR3 with reference TRBV28 and TRBJ2-4 gives the whole variable domain DVKVTQSSRYLVKRTGEKVFLECVQDMDHENMFWYRQDPGLGLRLIYFSYDVKMKEKGDIPEGYSVSREKKERFSLILESASTNQTSMYLCASSSRPNIQYFGAGTRLSVL.

V is TRBV7-6 and J is TRBJ2-7, with 8 bases fitting TRBD1. Germline loops: CDR1 SGHVS, CDR2 FNYEAQ. CDR3 length: 19 residues. J was trimmed by 3 bases and V by 3 bases; bases with no gene match: 19. The CDR3 region is CASSLGLTSGQAPSYEQYF. The CDR3 nucleotides read TGTGCCAGCAGCTTGGGTTTAACGTCGGGACAGGCCCCAAGCTACGAGCAGTACTTC.

The chain uses TRBV11-2 and TRBJ1-1, with TRBD1 as a possible D gene (5 bases). In germline, CDR1 is SGHAT, CDR2 FQNNGV. V shed 4 bases and J shed 0 bases, with 18 bases lying between them. The CDR3 runs to 17 residues. The CDR3 nucleotides read TGTGCCAGCAGCTGGTCCGGGACGGAAGAGATGAACACTGAAGCTTTCTTT. Translation gives CASSWSGTEEMNTEAFF.

This chain uses TRBV3-1 (or the pseudogene TRBV3-2) with TRBJ2-3; maybe TRBD1 (6 bases). Trimming took off 1 base at V and 6 bases at J, with 20 bases between the two ends. In germline, CDR1 is LGHDT, CDR2 YNNKEL (reference sequence). The CDR3 is made up of 17 amino acids. The CDR3, as DNA: TGTGCCAGCAGCCAAGGGATACAGGGTCGGACCGGGGATACGCAGTATTTT. It translates to CASSQGIQGRTGDTQYF.

Of note for this clone: The germline gene is not matched at one end of the junction; a read error may be the cause. The rearrangement uses TRBV6-4 and TRBJ2-1; D is unresolved. The length of the CDR3 is 14 residues. Looked up from germline, CDR1 is MRHNA and CDR2 is SNTAGT. In DNA, the CDR3 is TGTGCCCGCAGACCGTCCCGCGCCTACAATGAGCAGTTCTTC. Translation gives CARRPSRAYNEQFF.